This T cell receptor beta chain emerged from a study of blood T cell repertoires in COVID-19. The V gene lost 3 bases and the J gene lost 0 bases, with 12 bases spanning the gap. Germline CDR1 and CDR2: LNHDA and SQIVND (reference sequence). The CDR3 consists of 15 residues. The method was immunoSEQ multiplex PCR; TCRdb's version includes in-frame clones alone and lacks a portion of them. Among around 400,000 clones, roughly 90% were seen once, and the ten largest hold roughly 0.9%. The source of this sequence is a woman aged 40 to 49 who had been exposed to COVID-19. This sequence joins TRBV19 and TRBJ2-7; maybe TRBD2 (5 bases). Sequences were obtained from PBMCs or T cells enriched from blood (not recorded which). This CDR3 is CASSISAGLSYEQYF. The CDR3 coding sequence is TGTGCCAGTAGTATTTCTGCGGGTCTCTCCTACGAGCAGTACTTC. Looking up the rest from reference TRBV19 and TRBJ2-7 gives the full variable domain: DGGITQSPKYLFRKEGQNVTLSCEQNLNHDAMYWYRQDPGQGLRLIYYSQIVNDFQKGDIAEGYSVSREKKESFPLTVTSAQKNPTAFYLCASSISAGLSYEQYFGPGTRLTVT.